Sequencing of this TCR beta chain was carried out in a study of OX40 agonist ivuxolimab in advanced cancers. Background on the whole study: Ivuxolimab was a fully human IgG2 agonistic monoclonal antibody targeting the costimulatory receptor OX40 (CD134). Of the approximately 54 dose-escalation patients, hepatocellular carcinoma was present in about 20, melanoma in approximately 15, renal cell carcinoma in 9 and head and neck cancer in 9. In the dose-escalation cohort, approximately 82% of patients were male, and the mean age was roughly 60 years, with a range of 23 to 79. The monotherapy dose-escalation portion (N of about 57 patients) of the phase I ivuxolimab trial is reported in the paper. Prior anti-PD-1, anti-PD-L1 or anti-CTLA-4 therapy was permitted, and 40% of dose-escalation patients had received checkpoint inhibitors. Partial responses were achieved by three dose-escalation patients, of whom one had hepatocellular carcinoma and two had cutaneous melanoma. Peripheral TCRbeta sequencing was intended to test whether TCR sequence diversity was altered and clonal T-cell expansion was caused by ivuxolimab. Intravenous ivuxolimab was administered to patients every 2 weeks at six dose levels: 0.01, 0.1, 0.3, 1.5, 3 and 10 mg/kg. Study-wide conclusions, independent of this receptor: Clonal expansion of both CD4+ and CD8+ blood T cells was observed from baseline to week 6 at doses 0.1 to 3.0 mg/kg. Low levels of normalized T-cell clonal expansion were also seen in some patients who did not respond. Partial responders in the 0.1-3.0 mg/kg groups had among the lowest normalized peripheral clonal expansion, especially among CD8+ T cells. The antigen specificity of the clonally expanded peripheral T cells was not determined. After ivuxolimab, more expanded clones were found on average in CD8+ T cells than in CD4+ T cells.

For sequencing of the TCRbeta CDR3 region, genomic DNA was extracted from the sorted cells. The immunoSEQ Assay was used to sequence the TCRbeta CDR3 regions. The table comes from immuneACCESS by way of TCRdb, which keeps in-frame sequences with V and J called. Part of the clones is missing from these tables; in studies checked, under half for an unresolved V gene and the rest for unknown reasons. Present in this sample are tens of thousands of clones, approximately 90% of which were seen just once. Approximately 20% of the sample goes to the ten largest clones. The trial excluded patients who had a history of autoimmune disease or were on systemic immunosuppression. Peripheral blood for TCR sequencing was collected from all dose cohorts at baseline, on cycle 4 day 1, and on cycle 7 day 1. The samples were taken from a phase I, first-in-human, multicenter, open-label dose-escalation trial of ivuxolimab. Adults with locally advanced or metastatic melanoma, renal cell carcinoma, hepatocellular carcinoma or head and neck squamous cell carcinoma were enrolled in the trial. CD4+ and CD8+ T cells were sorted separately from peripheral blood before TCR sequencing.

Cut back by 1 base and 4 bases, the V and J ends lie 3 bases apart. CDR1 and CDR2, looked up from the germline V gene, are SGHRS and YFSETQ. The CDR3 sequence holds 12 residues, the cysteine and phenylalanine included. The retained sequence is limited to the CDR3, 36 bases, with the frame set at the first base. This clone was seen a single time. What this receptor recognizes is not known. No base quality information exists; no much larger clone differs at one position. The receptor comes from an adult with an advanced solid tumor such as melanoma, head and neck, liver or kidney cancer. Recombination joined TRBV5-1 with TRBJ2-1; no D gene is confidently identified. The sequencing used CD4+ or CD8+ T cells sorted from blood, collected in a trial of the OX40 agonist ivuxolimab. CDR3 reads: CASSLKYNEQFF. The bases read TGCGCCAGCAGCTTGAAGTACAATGAGCAGTTCTTC.